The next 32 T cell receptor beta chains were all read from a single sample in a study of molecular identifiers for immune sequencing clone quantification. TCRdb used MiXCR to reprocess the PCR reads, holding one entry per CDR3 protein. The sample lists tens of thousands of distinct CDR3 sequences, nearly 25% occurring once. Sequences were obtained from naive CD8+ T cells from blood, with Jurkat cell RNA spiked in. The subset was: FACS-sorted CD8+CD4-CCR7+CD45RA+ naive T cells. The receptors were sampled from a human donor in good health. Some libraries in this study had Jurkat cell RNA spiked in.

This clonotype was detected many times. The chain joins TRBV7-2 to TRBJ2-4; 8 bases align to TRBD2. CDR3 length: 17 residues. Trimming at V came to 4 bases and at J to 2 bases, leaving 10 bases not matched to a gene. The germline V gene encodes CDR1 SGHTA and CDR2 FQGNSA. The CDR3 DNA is TGTGCCAGCAGCTCTCCCGGACTAGCCCTCACCAAAAACATTCAGTACTTC. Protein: CASSSPGLALTKNIQYF.

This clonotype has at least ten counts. The CDR3 is CASRGQGTDEQFF. In nucleotides, the CDR3 is TGTGCCAGCAGAGGACAGGGGACGGATGAGCAGTTCTTC. The rearrangement joins TRBV4-2 to TRBJ2-1, with 9 nucleotides matching TRBD1. CDR3 length: 13 amino acids. With V trimmed by 6 bases and J by 8 bases, 5 bases remained unmatched. Germline values: CDR1 LGHNA, CDR2 YNFKEQ.

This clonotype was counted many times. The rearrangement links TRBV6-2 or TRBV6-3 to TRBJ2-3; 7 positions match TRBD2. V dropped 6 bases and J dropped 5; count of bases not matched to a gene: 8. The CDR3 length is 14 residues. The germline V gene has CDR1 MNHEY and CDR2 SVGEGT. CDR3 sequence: CASRVAGAGDTQYF. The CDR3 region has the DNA TGTGCCAGCAGAGTCGCGGGAGCTGGAGATACGCAGTATTTT.

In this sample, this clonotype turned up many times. The CDR3 DNA sequence: TGCGCCAGCAGCCAAGAAAATCTCCTAGCAGTCACAGATACGCAGTATTTT. Translation gives CASSQENLLAVTDTQYF. This chain links TRBV4-3 with TRBJ2-3; a possible D gene is TRBD2 (5 bases). V gave up 0 bases and J gave up 2 bases, with 15 bases separating them. This CDR3 region has 17 residues. Germline loops: CDR1 LGHNA, CDR2 YSLEER.

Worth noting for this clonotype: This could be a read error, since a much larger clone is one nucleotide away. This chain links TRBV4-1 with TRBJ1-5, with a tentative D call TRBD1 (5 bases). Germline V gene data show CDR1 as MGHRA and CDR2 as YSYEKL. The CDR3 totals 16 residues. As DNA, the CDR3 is TGCGCCAGCGGCCACCCTGGGACGGGAAACAATCAGCCCCAGCATTTT. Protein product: CASGHPGTGNNQPQHF.

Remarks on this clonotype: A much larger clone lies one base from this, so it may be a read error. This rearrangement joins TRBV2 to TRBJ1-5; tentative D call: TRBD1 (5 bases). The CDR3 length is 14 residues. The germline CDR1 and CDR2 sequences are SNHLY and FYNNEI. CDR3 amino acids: CTSSGGASNQPQHF. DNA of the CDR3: TGTACCAGCTCTGGCGGGGCTAGCAATCAGCCCCAGCATTTT.

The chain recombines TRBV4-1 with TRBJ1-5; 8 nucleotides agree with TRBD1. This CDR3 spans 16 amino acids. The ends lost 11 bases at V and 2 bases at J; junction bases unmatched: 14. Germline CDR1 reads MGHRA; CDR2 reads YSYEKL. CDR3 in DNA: TGCGCCCGCCGCCAGGGGGCGCGGGGAGGCAATCAGCCCCAGCATTTT. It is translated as CARRQGARGGNQPQHF.

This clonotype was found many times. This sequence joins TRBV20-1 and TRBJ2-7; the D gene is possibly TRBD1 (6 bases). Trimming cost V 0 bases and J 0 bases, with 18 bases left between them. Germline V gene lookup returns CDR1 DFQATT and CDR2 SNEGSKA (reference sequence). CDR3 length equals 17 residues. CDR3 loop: CSARDWGRRESSYEQYF. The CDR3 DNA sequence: TGCAGTGCTAGAGATTGGGGGCGCAGGGAGAGCTCCTACGAGCAGTACTTC.

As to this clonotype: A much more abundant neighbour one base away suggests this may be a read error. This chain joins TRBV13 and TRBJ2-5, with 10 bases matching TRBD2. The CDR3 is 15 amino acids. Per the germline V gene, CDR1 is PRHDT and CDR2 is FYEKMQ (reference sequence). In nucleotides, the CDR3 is TGTGCCAGCAGCCCCCTAGCGGGAGCTCAAGAGTCCCAGTACTTC. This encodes CASSPLAGAQESQYF.

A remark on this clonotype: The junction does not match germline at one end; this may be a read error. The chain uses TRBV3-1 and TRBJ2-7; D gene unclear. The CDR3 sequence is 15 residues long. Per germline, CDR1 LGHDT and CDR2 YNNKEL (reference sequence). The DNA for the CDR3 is TGTGCCAGCCGCCAAGATGGATCCCCGGCCCACGCGCAGTACTTC. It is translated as CASRQDGSPAHAQYF.

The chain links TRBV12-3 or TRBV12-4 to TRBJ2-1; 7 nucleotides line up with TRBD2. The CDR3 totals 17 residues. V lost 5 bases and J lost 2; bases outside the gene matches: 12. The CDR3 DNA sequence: TGTGCCAGCAGTACCCCCCTAGCGGCCAGAACCTACAATGAGCAGTTCTTC. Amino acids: CASSTPLAARTYNEQFF.

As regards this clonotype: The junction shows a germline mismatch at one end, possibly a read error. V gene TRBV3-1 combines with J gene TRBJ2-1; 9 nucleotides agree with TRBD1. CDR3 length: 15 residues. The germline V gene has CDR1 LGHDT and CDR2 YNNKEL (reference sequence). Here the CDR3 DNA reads TGTGCCTGCAGCCCCAGACAGGGGGTGGACAATGAGCAGTTCTTC. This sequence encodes CACSPRQGVDNEQFF.

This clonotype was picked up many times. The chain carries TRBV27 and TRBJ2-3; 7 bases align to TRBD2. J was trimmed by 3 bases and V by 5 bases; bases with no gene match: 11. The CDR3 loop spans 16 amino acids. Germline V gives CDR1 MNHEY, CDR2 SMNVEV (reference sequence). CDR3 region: CASSPPSAGRTDTQYF. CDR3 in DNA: TGTGCCAGCAGTCCCCCATCAGCGGGAAGGACAGATACGCAGTATTTT.

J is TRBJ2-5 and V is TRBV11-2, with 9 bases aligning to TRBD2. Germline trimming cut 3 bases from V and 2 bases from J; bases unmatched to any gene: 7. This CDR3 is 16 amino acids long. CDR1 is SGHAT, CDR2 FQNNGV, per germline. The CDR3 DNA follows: TGTGCCAGCAGCTTGGGGCGGGGGGGCATTCAAGAGACCCAGTACTTC. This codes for CASSLGRGGIQETQYF.

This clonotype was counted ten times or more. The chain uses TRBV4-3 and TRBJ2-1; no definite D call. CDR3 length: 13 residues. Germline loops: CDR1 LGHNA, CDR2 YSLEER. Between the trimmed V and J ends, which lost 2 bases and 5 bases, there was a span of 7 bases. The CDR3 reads CASSQTRDNEQFF. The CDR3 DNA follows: TGCGCCAGCAGCCAAACAAGGGACAATGAGCAGTTCTTC.

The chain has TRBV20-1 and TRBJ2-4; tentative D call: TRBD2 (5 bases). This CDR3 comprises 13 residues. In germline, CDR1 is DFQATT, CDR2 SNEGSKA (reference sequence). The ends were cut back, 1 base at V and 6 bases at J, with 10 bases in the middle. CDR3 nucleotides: TGCAGTGCTAGAGTCGGACTCATAAACATTCAGTACTTC. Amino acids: CSARVGLINIQYF.

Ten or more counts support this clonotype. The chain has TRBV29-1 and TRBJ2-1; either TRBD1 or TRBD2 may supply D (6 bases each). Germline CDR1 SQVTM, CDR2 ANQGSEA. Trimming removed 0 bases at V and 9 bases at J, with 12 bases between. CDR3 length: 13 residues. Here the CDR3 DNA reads TGCAGCGTTGAAGATCTTGGGGGGCCTGAGCAGTTCTTC. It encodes CSVEDLGGPEQFF.

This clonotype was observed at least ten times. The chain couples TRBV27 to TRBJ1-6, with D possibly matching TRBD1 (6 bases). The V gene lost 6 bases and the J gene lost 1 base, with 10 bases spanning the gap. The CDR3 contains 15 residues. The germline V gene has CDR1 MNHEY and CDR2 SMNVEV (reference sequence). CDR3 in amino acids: CASSAGQSYNSPLHF. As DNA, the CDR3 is TGTGCCAGCAGCGCAGGACAGTCCTATAATTCACCCCTCCACTTT.

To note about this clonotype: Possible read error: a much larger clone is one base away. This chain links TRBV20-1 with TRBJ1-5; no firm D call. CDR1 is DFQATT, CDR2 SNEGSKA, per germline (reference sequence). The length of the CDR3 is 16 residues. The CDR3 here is CSAGRVGPGWNQPQRF. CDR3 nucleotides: TGCAGTGCTGGACGAGTGGGCCCGGGCTGGAATCAGCCCCAGCGTTTT.

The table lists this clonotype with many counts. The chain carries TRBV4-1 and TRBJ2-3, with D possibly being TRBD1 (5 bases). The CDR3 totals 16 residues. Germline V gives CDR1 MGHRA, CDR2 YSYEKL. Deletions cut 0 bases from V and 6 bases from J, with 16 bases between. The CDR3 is CASSQEAQGVSDTQYF. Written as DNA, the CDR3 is TGCGCCAGCAGCCAAGAAGCCCAGGGTGTTTCGGATACGCAGTATTTT.

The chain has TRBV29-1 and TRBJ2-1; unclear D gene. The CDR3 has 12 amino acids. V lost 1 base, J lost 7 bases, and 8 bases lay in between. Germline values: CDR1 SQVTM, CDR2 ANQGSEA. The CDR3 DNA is TGCAGCGTTGAAGCCTTCCGTAATGAGCAGTTCTTC. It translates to CSVEAFRNEQFF.

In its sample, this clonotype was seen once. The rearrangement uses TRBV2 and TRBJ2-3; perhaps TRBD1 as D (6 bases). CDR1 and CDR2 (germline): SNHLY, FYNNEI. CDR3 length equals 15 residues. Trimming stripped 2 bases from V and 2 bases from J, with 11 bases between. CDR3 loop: CASSERTAITDTQYF. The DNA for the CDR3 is TGTGCCAGCAGTGAAAGGACAGCGATCACAGATACGCAGTATTTT.

The CDR3 protein is CASSPLAPGLENYYEQYF. CDR3 nucleotide sequence: TGTGCCAGCAGTCCTTTAGCCCCGGGACTAGAAAATTACTACGAGCAGTACTTC. The rearrangement joins TRBV28 to TRBJ2-7; 8 bases fit TRBD2. Germline loops: CDR1 MDHEN, CDR2 SYDVKM. The ends lost 5 bases at V and 3 bases at J; junction bases unmatched: 18. The CDR3 totals 18 residues. Filled out from reference TRBV28 and TRBJ2-7, the complete variable domain reads DVKVTQSSRYLVKRTGEKVFLECVQDMDHENMFWYRQDPGLGLRLIYFSYDVKMKEKGDIPEGYSVSREKKERFSLILESASTNQTSMYLCASSPLAPGLENYYEQYFGPGTRLTVT.

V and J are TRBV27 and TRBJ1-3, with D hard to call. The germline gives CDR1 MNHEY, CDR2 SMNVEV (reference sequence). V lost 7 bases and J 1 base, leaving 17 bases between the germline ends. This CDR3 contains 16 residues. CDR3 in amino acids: CASIPTQKGSGNTIYF. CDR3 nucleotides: TGTGCCAGCATCCCCACCCAAAAAGGTTCTGGAAACACCATATATTTT.

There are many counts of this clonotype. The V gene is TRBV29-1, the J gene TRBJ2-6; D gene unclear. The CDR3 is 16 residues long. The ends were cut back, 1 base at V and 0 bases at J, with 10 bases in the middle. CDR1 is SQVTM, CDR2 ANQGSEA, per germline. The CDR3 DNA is TGCAGCGTTGAAGGTTATCAACACTCTGGGGCCAACGTCCTGACTTTC. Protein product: CSVEGYQHSGANVLTF.

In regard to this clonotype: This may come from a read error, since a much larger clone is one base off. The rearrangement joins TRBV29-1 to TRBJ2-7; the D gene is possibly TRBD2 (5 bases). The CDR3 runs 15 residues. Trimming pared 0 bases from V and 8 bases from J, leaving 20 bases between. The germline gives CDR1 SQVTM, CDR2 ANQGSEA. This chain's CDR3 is CSVEDREGLGYKQYF. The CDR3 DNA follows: TGCAGCGTTGAAGATCGGGAAGGGCTAGGGTACAAGCAGTACTTC.

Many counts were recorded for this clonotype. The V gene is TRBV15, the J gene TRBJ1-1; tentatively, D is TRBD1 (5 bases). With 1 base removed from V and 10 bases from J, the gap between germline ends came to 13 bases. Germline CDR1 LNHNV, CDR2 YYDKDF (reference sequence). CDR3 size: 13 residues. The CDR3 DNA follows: TGTGCCACCAGCAGAGTAGGCAGGGATCGAGCTTTCTTT. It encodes CATSRVGRDRAFF.

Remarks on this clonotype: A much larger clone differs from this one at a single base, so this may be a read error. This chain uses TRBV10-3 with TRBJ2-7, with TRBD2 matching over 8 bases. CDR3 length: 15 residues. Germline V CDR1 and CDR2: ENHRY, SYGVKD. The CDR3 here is CAISDLTSGFYEHYF. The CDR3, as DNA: TGTGCCATCAGTGATCTCACTAGCGGCTTCTACGAGCACTACTTC.

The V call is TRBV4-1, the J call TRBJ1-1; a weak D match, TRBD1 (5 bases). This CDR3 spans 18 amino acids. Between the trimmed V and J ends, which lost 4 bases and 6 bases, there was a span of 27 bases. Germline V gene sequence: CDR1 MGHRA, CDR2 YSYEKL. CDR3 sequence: CASSRGVGLGASTPEAFF. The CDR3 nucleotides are TGCGCCAGCAGCCGAGGGGTCGGGTTAGGGGCTAGTACTCCTGAAGCTTTCTTT.

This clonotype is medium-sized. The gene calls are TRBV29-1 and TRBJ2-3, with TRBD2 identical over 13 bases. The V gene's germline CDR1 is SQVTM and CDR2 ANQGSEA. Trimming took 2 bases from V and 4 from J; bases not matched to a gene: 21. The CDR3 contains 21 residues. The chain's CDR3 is CSVESGAGLAGEAVFSDTQYF. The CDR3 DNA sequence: TGCAGCGTTGAATCGGGAGCAGGACTAGCGGGAGAGGCTGTATTCTCAGATACGCAGTATTTT.

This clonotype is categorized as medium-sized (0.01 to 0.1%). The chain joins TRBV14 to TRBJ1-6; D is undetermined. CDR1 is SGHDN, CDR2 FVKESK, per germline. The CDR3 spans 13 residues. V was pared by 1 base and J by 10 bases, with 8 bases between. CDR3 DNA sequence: TGTGCCAGCAGCCAAGTCCCCGGCTCACCCCTCCACTTT. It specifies CASSQVPGSPLHF. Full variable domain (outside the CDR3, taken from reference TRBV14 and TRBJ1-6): EAGVTQFPSHSVIEKGQTVTLRCDPISGHDNLYWYRRVMGKEIKFLLHFVKESKQDESGMPNNRFLAERTGGTYSTLKVQPAELEDSGVYFCASSQVPGSPLHFGNGTRLTVT.

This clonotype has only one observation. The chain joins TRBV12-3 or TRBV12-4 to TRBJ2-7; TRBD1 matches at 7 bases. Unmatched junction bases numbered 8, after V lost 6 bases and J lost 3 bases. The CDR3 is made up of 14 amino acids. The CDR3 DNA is TGTGCCAGCAGCCCCGGGACAGCAGACTACGAGCAGTACTTC. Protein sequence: CASSPGTADYEQYF.